What follows are 2 T cell receptor beta chains derived from one specimen sequenced in a study of blood T cells in healthy people across ages. With a J-beta primer mix and a sample-barcoded 5' primer, a second PCR ran roughly 6 to 11 cycles. TCRdb called the 5' RACE reads again in MiXCR, with one record for every CDR3 protein. The sample consists of hundreds of thousands of distinct CDR3 sequences, approximately 67% of them appearing once. What was sequenced was blood. These receptors all stem from a man between 25 and 39 years old in good health.

This clonotype came up a few times. The CDR3: CASSPQPGQGWNEQFF. CDR3 nucleotide sequence: TGCGCCAGCAGCCCACAACCGGGCCAGGGGTGGAATGAGCAGTTCTTC. The chain joins TRBV4-3 to TRBJ2-1, with a weak D call TRBD1 (6 bases). The CDR3 loop spans 16 amino acids. Trimming stripped 4 bases from V and 7 bases from J, with 20 bases between. From germline, CDR1 is LGHNA and CDR2 YSLEER.

A few counts support this clonotype. The V gene is TRBV7-6, the J gene TRBJ2-7; D is possibly TRBD2 (5 bases). Germline assignment: CDR1 SGHVS and CDR2 FNYEAQ. This CDR3 has 13 residues. V was cut by 3 bases and J by 5 bases, with 11 bases left in between. The CDR3 region has the DNA TGTGCCAGCAGCTTCCCGGGAACTGACGAGCAGTACTTC. This translates into CASSFPGTDEQYF. The complete variable domain, with remaining parts taken from reference TRBV7-6 and TRBJ2-7, reads GAGVSQSPRYKVTKRGQDVALRCDPISGHVSLYWYRQALGQGPEFLTYFNYEAQQDKSGLPNDRFSAERPEGSISTLTIQRTEQRDSAMYRCASSFPGTDEQYFGPGTRLTVT.